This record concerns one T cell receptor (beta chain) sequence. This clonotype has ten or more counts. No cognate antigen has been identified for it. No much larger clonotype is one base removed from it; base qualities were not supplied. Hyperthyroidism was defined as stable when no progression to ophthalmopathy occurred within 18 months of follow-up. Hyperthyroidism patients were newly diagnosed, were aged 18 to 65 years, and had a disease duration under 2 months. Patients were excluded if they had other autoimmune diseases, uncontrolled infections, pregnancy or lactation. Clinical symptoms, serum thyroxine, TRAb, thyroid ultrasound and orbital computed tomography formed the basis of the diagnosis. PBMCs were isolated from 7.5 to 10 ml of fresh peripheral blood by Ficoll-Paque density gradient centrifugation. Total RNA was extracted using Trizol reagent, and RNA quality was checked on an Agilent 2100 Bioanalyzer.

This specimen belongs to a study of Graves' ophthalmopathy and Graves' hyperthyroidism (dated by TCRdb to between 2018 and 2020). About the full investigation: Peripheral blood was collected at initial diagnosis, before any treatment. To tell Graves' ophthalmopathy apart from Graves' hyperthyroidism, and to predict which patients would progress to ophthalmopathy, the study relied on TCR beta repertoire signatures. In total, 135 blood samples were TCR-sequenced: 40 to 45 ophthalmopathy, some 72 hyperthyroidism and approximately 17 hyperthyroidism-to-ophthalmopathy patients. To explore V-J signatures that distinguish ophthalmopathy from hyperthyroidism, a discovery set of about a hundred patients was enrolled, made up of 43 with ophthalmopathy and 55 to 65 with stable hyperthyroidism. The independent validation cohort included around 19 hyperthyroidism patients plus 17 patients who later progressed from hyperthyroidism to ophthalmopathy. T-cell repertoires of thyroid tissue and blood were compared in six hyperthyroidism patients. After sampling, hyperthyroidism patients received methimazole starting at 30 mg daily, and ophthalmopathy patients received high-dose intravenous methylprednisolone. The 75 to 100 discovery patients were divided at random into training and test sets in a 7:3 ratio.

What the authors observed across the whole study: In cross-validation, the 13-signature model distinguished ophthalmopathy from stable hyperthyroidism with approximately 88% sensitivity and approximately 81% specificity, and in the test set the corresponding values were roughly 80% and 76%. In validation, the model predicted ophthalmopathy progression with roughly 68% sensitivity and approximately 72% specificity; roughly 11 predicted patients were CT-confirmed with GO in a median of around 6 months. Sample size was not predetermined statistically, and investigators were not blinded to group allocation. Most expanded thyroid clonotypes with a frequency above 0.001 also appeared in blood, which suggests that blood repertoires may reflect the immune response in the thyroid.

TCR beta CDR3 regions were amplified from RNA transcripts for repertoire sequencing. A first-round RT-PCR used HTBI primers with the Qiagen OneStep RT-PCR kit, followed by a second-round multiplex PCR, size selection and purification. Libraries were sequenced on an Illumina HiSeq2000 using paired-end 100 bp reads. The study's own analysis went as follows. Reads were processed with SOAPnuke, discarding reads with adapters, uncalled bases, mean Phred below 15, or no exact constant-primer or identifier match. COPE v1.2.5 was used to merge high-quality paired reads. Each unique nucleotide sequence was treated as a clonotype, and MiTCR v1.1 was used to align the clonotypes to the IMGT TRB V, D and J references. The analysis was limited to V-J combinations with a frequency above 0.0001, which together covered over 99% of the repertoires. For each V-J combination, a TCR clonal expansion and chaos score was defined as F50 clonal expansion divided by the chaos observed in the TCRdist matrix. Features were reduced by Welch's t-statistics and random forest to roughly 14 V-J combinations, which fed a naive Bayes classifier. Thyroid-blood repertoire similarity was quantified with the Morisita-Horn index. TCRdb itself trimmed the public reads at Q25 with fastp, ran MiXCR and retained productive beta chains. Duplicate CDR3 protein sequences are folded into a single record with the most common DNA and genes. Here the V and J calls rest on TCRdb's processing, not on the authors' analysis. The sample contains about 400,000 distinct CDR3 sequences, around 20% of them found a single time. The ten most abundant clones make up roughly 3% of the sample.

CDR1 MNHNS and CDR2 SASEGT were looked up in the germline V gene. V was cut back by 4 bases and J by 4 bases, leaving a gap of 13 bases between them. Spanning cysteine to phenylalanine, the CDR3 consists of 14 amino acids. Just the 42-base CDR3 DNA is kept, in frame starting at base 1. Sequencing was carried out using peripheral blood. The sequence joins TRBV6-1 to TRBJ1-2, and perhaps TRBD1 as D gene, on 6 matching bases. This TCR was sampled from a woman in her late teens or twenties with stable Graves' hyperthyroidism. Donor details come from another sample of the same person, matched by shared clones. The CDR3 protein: CASSGQGIGYGYTF. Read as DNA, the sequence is TGTGCCAGCAGTGGGCAGGGGATCGGCTATGGCTACACCTTC.